This TCR beta chain originates from a study of cytomegalovirus exposure and HLA in healthy donors. PCR used 60 Vbeta primers and 13 Jbeta primers. Measured with immunoSEQ multiplex PCR; TCRdb has only the in-frame clones, and not every one. The sample contains approximately 140,000 clones, approximately 86% of which appear only once. V was shortened by 7 bases and J by 1 base, with 23 bases between the two germline ends. Germline V gene lookup returns CDR1 MNHEY and CDR2 SMNVEV (reference sequence). This CDR3 spans 19 amino acids. The V and J genes are TRBV27 and TRBJ2-6, with a tentative D call TRBD2 (7 bases). The sample was PBMCs. The clonotype comes from a woman in her 40s in good health and CMV-seronegative. CDR3 loop: CASTMGPGGLLSGANVLTF. The CDR3 DNA follows: TGTGCCAGCACCATGGGGCCCGGGGGGCTGTTGTCTGGGGCCAACGTCCTGACTTTC.